These 14 T cell receptor beta chains share one sample of origin, sequenced in a study of CXCR3-negative and CXCR3-positive naive CD8 T cells. Overall study results and limits: Hydrophobicity was higher for TRB CDR3s found in CXCR3-positive naive cells than in CXCR3-negative naive cells.

These receptors' antigens are unknown. The method, 5' RACE with UMI labels, was used to prepare the TRB cDNA libraries. TCRdb reprocessed the 5' RACE reads and keeps a single row for each CDR3 protein, giving no DNA. This listing includes around 120,000 distinct CDR3 sequences. The sequencing sample was made of naive CXCR3+ CD8+ T cells from blood. Noted subset: CD45RO-CCR7+CD27+CD95- naive CD8+ T cells expressing CXCR3 (TNR3+). The origin of the receptors is a human donor in good health. Some clones in this sample may be carry-over from other donors' samples.

The chain links TRBV4-1 to TRBJ2-7; the D call from TCRdb, TRBD2, cannot be confirmed without DNA. The CDR3 runs to 16 residues. Germline CDR1 is MGHRA and CDR2 is YSYEKL. This CDR3 reads CASSQEERENYYEQYF.

The CDR3 loop reads CASSQVIQGASFDTEAFF. J is TRBJ1-1 and V is TRBV14; TCRdb indicates TRBD1, and absent DNA this call remains unverified. The CDR3 is 18 residues long. Germline V CDR1 and CDR2: SGHDN, FVKESK.

The rearrangement links TRBV11-2 to TRBJ2-1; the TRBD2 assignment by TCRdb is unverifiable without DNA. This CDR3 spans 14 amino acids. In germline, CDR1 is SGHAT, CDR2 FQNNGV. The CDR3 here is CASTLAGVHNEQFF.

The rearrangement joins TRBV20-1 to TRBJ1-1; TCRdb's assignment of TRBD1 cannot be checked, as there is no DNA. There are 14 residues in the CDR3. CDR1 is DFQATT and CDR2 is SNEGSKA in the germline V gene (reference sequence). Here the CDR3 reads CSAQRAGANTEAFF.

The chain joins TRBV19 to TRBJ2-7. Germline CDR1 and CDR2: LNHDA and SQIVND (reference sequence). There are 12 residues in the CDR3. CDR3 sequence reads: CASSSPSYEQYF. Together with reference TRBV19 and TRBJ2-7, the CDR3 gives the full variable domain: DGGITQSPKYLFRKEGQNVTLSCEQNLNHDAMYWYRQDPGQGLRLIYYSQIVNDFQKGDIAEGYSVSREKKESFPLTVTSAQKNPTAFYLCASSSPSYEQYFGPGTRLTVT.

The chain combines TRBV7-9 with TRBJ1-2; TCRdb designates TRBD1, a call that cannot be tested without DNA. The CDR3 is 15 residues long. Per germline, CDR1 SEHNR and CDR2 FQNEAQ (reference sequence). This chain's CDR3 is CASSFTRAGTEGYTF.

The gene calls are TRBV30 and TRBJ1-2; TCRdb's D gene call, TRBD1, goes unchecked for lack of DNA. Germline V lookup: CDR1 GTSNPN, CDR2 SVGIG (reference sequence). This CDR3 comprises 12 residues. The CDR3 spells CACPQGNYGYTF. Full variable domain (rest looked up from reference TRBV30 and TRBJ1-2): SQTIHQWPATLVQPVGSPLSLECTVEGTSNPNLYWYRQAAGRGLQLLFYSVGIGQISSEVPQNLSASRPQDRQFILSSKKLLLSDSGFYLCACPQGNYGYTFGSGTRLTVV.

The chain is built from TRBV15 and TRBJ2-7; there is no DNA to check the TCRdb D call of TRBD2. Germline-derived CDR1 and CDR2 are LNHNV and YYDKDF (reference sequence). This CDR3 has 15 amino acids. The CDR3 region is CATSRDGDYTTAQYF.

The J gene is TRBJ2-5, the V gene TRBV12-3 or TRBV12-4; TCRdb's assignment of TRBD1 cannot be checked, as there is no DNA. This CDR3 spans 14 amino acids. The chain's CDR3 is CASSLGTGRETQYF.

The chain uses TRBV14 and TRBJ2-5; checking the TCRdb D call of TRBD1 is not possible without DNA. The CDR3 is 15 amino acids. Germline loops: CDR1 SGHDN, CDR2 FVKESK. The CDR3: CASSQGRMYQETQYF.

V and J are TRBV4-2 and TRBJ2-7; there is no DNA to check the TCRdb D call of TRBD2. The length of the CDR3 is 15 residues. Germline CDR1 and CDR2: LGHNA and YNFKEQ. This CDR3 reads CASSQERSEYYEQYF.

The J gene is TRBJ2-7, the V gene TRBV14; TCRdb picks TRBD2, but there is no DNA to check that call. This CDR3 has 14 residues. Germline values: CDR1 SGHDN, CDR2 FVKESK. The CDR3 sequence: CASRLSGESYEQYF. Filled out from reference TRBV14 and TRBJ2-7, the complete variable domain reads EAGVTQFPSHSVIEKGQTVTLRCDPISGHDNLYWYRRVMGKEIKFLLHFVKESKQDESGMPNNRFLAERTGGTYSTLKVQPAELEDSGVYFCASRLSGESYEQYFGPGTRLTVT.

V and J are TRBV4-1 and TRBJ2-2; the TRBD2 assignment by TCRdb is unverifiable without DNA. Looked up from germline, CDR1 is MGHRA and CDR2 is YSYEKL. This CDR3 has 16 amino acids. The chain's CDR3 is CASSEGRASTTGELFF.

This chain connects TRBV7-2 to TRBJ2-7. The CDR3 extends over 13 amino acids. From germline, CDR1 is SGHTA and CDR2 FQGNSA. The CDR3 region is CASSFSVAYEQYF.